These 17 T cell receptor beta chains came from one sample sequenced in a study of blood T cell repertoires in COVID-19. Sequenced by immunoSEQ multiplex PCR; TCRdb stores in-frame clones only, minus some. Of 150,000 to 200,000 clones in the sample, less than 85% are singletons; the top ten hold about 3%. The sequencing input was peripheral blood. Receptors were obtained from a woman over 75 with acute or convalescent COVID-19.

The chain couples TRBV4-1 to TRBJ2-5, with D perhaps TRBD2 (5 bases). V lost 2 bases to trimming and J lost 10 bases, with 20 bases between them. Germline CDR1 is MGHRA and CDR2 is YSYEKL. This CDR3 region has 15 residues. Here the CDR3 DNA reads TGCGCCAGCAGCCAATATGAGACGGTGGAAGGGAGCCAGTACTTC. Translated: CASSQYETVEGSQYF.

This clone was recorded only once. The chain joins TRBV10-3 to TRBJ2-7, with D possibly TRBD2 on 5 matching bases. The CDR3 has 13 residues. V was pared by 10 bases and J by 6 bases, with 19 bases between. Germline V lookup: CDR1 ENHRY, CDR2 SYGVKD. CDR3 loop: CATVQDPAGEQYF. CDR3 nucleotides: TGTGCCACCGTTCAGGACCCTGCGGGCGAGCAGTACTTC.

This chain links TRBV28 with TRBJ1-1, with a possible D match to TRBD1 (5 bases). The V end lost 7 bases, the J end lost 5 bases, and 14 bases lay between the germline ends. Germline V gives CDR1 MDHEN, CDR2 SYDVKM. There are 13 residues in the CDR3. For the CDR3, the DNA is TGTGCCAGCAAGCGGGACTCGAGGACTGAAGCTTTCTTT. It translates to CASKRDSRTEAFF.

This clone was seen only a few times. This rearrangement joins TRBV5-6 to TRBJ1-1; D remains ambiguous. CDR3 length equals 11 residues. Trimming left V 4 bases short and J 8 bases short, with 9 bases between. Germline lookup yields CDR1 SGHDT and CDR2 YYEEEE. The CDR3 sequence: CASSRSGEAFF. CDR3 in DNA: TGTGCCAGCAGCCGCTCGGGGGAAGCTTTCTTT.

V usage is TRBV7-9 and J usage is TRBJ2-5; D perhaps matches TRBD2 (6 bases). This CDR3 comprises 17 residues. Germline loops: CDR1 SEHNR, CDR2 FQNEAQ (reference sequence). Between the trimmed V and J ends, which lost 0 bases and 4 bases, there was a span of 18 bases. The CDR3 reads CASSLALPSERGETQYF. DNA of the CDR3: TGTGCCAGCAGCTTAGCGTTACCTAGCGAGAGGGGAGAGACCCAGTACTTC.

V and J are TRBV2 and TRBJ1-3; tentative D call: TRBD1 (5 bases). Germline-derived CDR1 and CDR2 are SNHLY and FYNNEI. The V end lost 5 bases, the J end lost 3 bases, and 14 bases lay between the germline ends. The CDR3 runs to 15 residues. The CDR3 loop is CASSLQVSLGNTIYF. Here the CDR3 DNA reads TGTGCCAGCAGTCTACAGGTATCCCTTGGAAACACCATATATTTT.

This clone has just a few counts. The V and J genes are TRBV10-1 and TRBJ2-2; D is ambiguous. The germline V gene has CDR1 WNHNN and CDR2 SYGVQD (reference sequence). The CDR3 length is 15 residues. Trimming cost V 3 bases and J 0 bases, with 8 bases left between them. The CDR3 reads CASSDPQANTGELFF. The CDR3 DNA reads as TGCGCCAGCAGTGATCCCCAGGCGAACACCGGGGAGCTGTTTTTT.

This clone was counted only a few times. The CDR3 loop reads CASSRTQGFRNNSPLHF. CDR3 DNA: TGTGCCAGCAGCAGAACTCAGGGATTTAGAAATAATTCACCCCTCCACTTT. The chain uses TRBV7-6 and TRBJ1-6; possibly TRBD1 for D (5 bases). The CDR3 runs to 17 residues. V was shortened by 5 bases and J by 5 bases, with 19 bases between the two germline ends. Germline lookup yields CDR1 SGHVS and CDR2 FNYEAQ.

A single count supports this clone. CDR3 bases: TGTGCCAGCTCACCTACAGGGGGGAACCTGAACACTGAAGCTTTCTTT. It specifies CASSPTGGNLNTEAFF. The gene calls are TRBV18 and TRBJ1-1, with 8 bases identical to TRBD1. The germline CDR1 and CDR2 sequences are KGHSH and LQKENI. Trimming removed 3 bases from V and 0 bases from J; junction bases left unmatched: 6. The CDR3 is made up of 16 amino acids. Based on the CDR3 plus reference TRBV18 and TRBJ1-1, the full variable domain is NAGVMQNPRHLVRRRGQEARLRCSPMKGHSHVYWYRQLPEEGLKFMVYLQKENIIDESGMPKERFSAEFPKEGPSILRIQQVVRGDSAAYFCASSPTGGNLNTEAFFGQGTRLTVV.

The chain carries TRBV6-5 and TRBJ2-2; TRBD2 aligns across 10 bases. The germline gives CDR1 MNHEY, CDR2 SVGAGI. The CDR3 is 15 amino acids. The V gene end was trimmed by 7 bases and the J gene end by 4 bases; junction bases not matched to a gene: 6. The CDR3 DNA follows: TGTGCCAGCACGAGCGGGAGGGGTACCACCGGGGAGCTGTTTTTT. This codes for CASTSGRGTTGELFF.

The genes are TRBV7-9 and TRBJ2-3; unclear D gene. V was cut by 5 bases and J by 4 bases, with 10 bases left in between. The CDR3 totals 13 residues. Germline CDR1 reads SEHNR; CDR2 reads FQNEAQ (reference sequence). The CDR3 bases are TGTGCCAGCAGCGTCAGGAATTCAGATACGCAGTATTTT. Translation gives CASSVRNSDTQYF. Drawing the rest from reference TRBV7-9 and TRBJ2-3, the complete variable domain is DTGVSQNPRHKITKRGQNVTFRCDPISEHNRLYWYRQTLGQGPEFLTYFQNEAQLEKSRLLSDRFSAERPKGSFSTLEIQRTEQGDSAMYLCASSVRNSDTQYFGPGTRLTVL.

The sample holds a few counts of this clone. This chain uses TRBV9 with TRBJ1-4; TRBD1 aligns across 7 bases. Germline-derived CDR1 and CDR2 are SGDLS and YYNGEE. J was trimmed by 8 bases and V by 3 bases; bases with no gene match: 10. The CDR3 totals 15 residues. CDR3 sequence: CASSDERGLGEKLFF. DNA for the CDR3: TGTGCCAGCAGCGATGAAAGGGGGCTAGGAGAAAAACTGTTTTTT.

The DNA for the CDR3 is TGTGCCAGCCGGGGACAGGGGGGGGTCAGCAATCAGCCCCAGCATTTT. It specifies CASRGQGGVSNQPQHF. V is TRBV19 and J is TRBJ1-5; 11 bases are shared with TRBD1. Trimming at V came to 9 bases and at J to 1 base, leaving 8 bases not matched to a gene. The germline gives CDR1 LNHDA, CDR2 SQIVND (reference sequence). The CDR3 is 16 amino acids.

This chain uses TRBV11-2 with TRBJ1-5, with unresolved D. Between the trimmed V and J ends, which lost 5 bases and 0 bases, there was a span of 11 bases. Germline V gene lookup returns CDR1 SGHAT and CDR2 FQNNGV. This CDR3 contains 15 residues. CDR3 in amino acids: CASSQEAYSNQPQHF. CDR3 DNA: TGTGCCAGCAGCCAGGAAGCATATAGCAATCAGCCCCAGCATTTT.

The rearrangement joins TRBV4-2 to TRBJ2-3; D may be TRBD1 (7 bases). The CDR3 consists of 21 residues. V was clipped by 2 bases and J by 4 bases, with 31 bases between them. Germline V gives CDR1 LGHNA, CDR2 YNFKEQ. CDR3 region: CASSQSYQRRGAEGVADTQYF. The CDR3 nucleotides read TGTGCCAGCAGCCAATCTTATCAACGCAGGGGGGCTGAGGGTGTTGCAGATACGCAGTATTTT.

The V and J genes are TRBV7-8 and TRBJ2-1; no firm D call. Germline lookup yields CDR1 SGHVS and CDR2 FQNEAQ. The CDR3 runs to 15 residues. The V end was cut by 5 bases, the J end by 0 bases, with 11 bases between. This CDR3 is CASSPDSSSYNEQFF. CDR3 nucleotide sequence: TGTGCCAGCAGCCCAGACTCTAGCTCCTACAATGAGCAGTTCTTC. The complete variable domain, with remaining parts taken from reference TRBV7-8 and TRBJ2-1, reads GAGVSQSPRYKVAKRGQDVALRCDPISGHVSLFWYQQALGQGPEFLTYFQNEAQLDKSGLPSDRFFAERPEGSVSTLKIQRTQQEDSAVYLCASSPDSSSYNEQFFGPGTRLTVL.

This chain joins TRBV19 and TRBJ1-5, with TRBD1 as a possible D gene (5 bases). The V end was cut by 8 bases, the J end by 2 bases, with 13 bases between. Germline CDR1 and CDR2: LNHDA and SQIVND (reference sequence). The CDR3 extends over 14 amino acids. The CDR3 protein is CASSGGDGNQPQHF. The CDR3 DNA reads as TGTGCCAGTTCCGGGGGAGACGGCAATCAGCCCCAGCATTTT.